The 17 T cell receptor beta chains given below trace back to one sample, sequenced in a study of shared clonotypes between healthy human individuals. The repertoire was sequenced with immunoSEQ multiplex PCR; TCRdb's copy has only in-frame clones and lacks some. This table has some 2.3 million clones, 85% to 95% appearing once. Sequencing was done on a sample of naive CD4+ T cells from PBMCs. The subset was: CD45RA+ positively selected. The receptors come from a man aged 18 to 30 in good health. Some clones in this sample may be carry-over from other donors' samples.

This rearrangement joins TRBV5-1 to TRBJ2-2, with D perhaps TRBD1 or TRBD2 (6 bases each). Trimming cost V 1 base and J 6 bases, with 22 bases left between them. This CDR3 is 18 amino acids long. Germline lookup yields CDR1 SGHRS and CDR2 YFSETQ. CDR3 sequence reads: CASSLLPGAVGLAGELFF. CDR3 DNA: TGCGCCAGCAGCTTGTTACCGGGGGCTGTGGGTTTGGCCGGGGAGCTGTTTTTT.

CDR3 in amino acids: CASSLGAGVREQYF. In DNA, the CDR3 is TGTGCCAGCAGCTTAGGGGCCGGGGTCCGCGAGCAGTACTTC. This chain uses TRBV7-2 with TRBJ2-7, with D perhaps TRBD2 (5 bases). Looked up from germline, CDR1 is SGHTA and CDR2 is FQGNSA. V was cut by 1 base and J by 6 bases, with 13 bases left in between. CDR3 size: 14 residues.

V usage is TRBV6-7 and J usage is TRBJ2-3, with D perhaps matching TRBD1 (6 bases). TRBV6-7 is designated an ORF whose function remains uncertain. Trimming took off 4 bases at V and 1 base at J, with 15 bases between the two ends. This CDR3 is built from 16 residues. The CDR3 sequence is CASSSMSGARTDTQYF. In DNA, the CDR3 is TGTGCCAGCAGTTCTATGTCAGGGGCCCGCACAGATACGCAGTATTTT.

This chain joins TRBV5-4 and TRBJ2-7; possibly TRBD1 for D (6 bases). Germline CDR1 and CDR2: SGHNT and YYREEE (reference sequence). The CDR3 consists of 16 residues. V was trimmed by 4 bases and J by 3 bases, leaving 20 bases between them. CDR3 region: CASSQQGPKQLYEQYF. The CDR3 coding sequence is TGTGCCAGCAGCCAACAGGGCCCCAAGCAGCTCTACGAGCAGTACTTC.

The CDR3 here is CASNTGTSGNTIYF. Written as DNA, the CDR3 is TGTGCCAGCAATACCGGGACCTCTGGAAACACCATATATTTT. The rearrangement uses TRBV28 and TRBJ1-3, with a possible D match to TRBD1 (5 bases). V was pared by 7 bases and J by 0 bases, with 10 bases between. Germline CDR1 MDHEN, CDR2 SYDVKM. The CDR3 has 14 amino acids.

The chain is built from TRBV28 and TRBJ1-2, with unresolved D. The CDR3 length is 17 residues. Germline V gives CDR1 MDHEN, CDR2 SYDVKM. The V end lost 2 bases, the J end lost 4 bases, and 20 bases lay between the germline ends. CDR3 residues: CASSLSLGQTLTYGYTF. The CDR3 DNA follows: TGTGCCAGCAGTTTAAGTCTGGGCCAGACTTTAACCTATGGCTACACCTTC.

V is TRBV19 and J is TRBJ2-7, with TRBD2 matching 7 bases. This CDR3 comprises 15 residues. Germline loops: CDR1 LNHDA, CDR2 SQIVND (reference sequence). V dropped 6 bases and J dropped 6; count of bases not matched to a gene: 14. CDR3 coding DNA: TGTGCCAGTAGCCCCTCGGGACTCCGCGGGAGCGAGCAGTACTTC. Its protein product is CASSPSGLRGSEQYF.

This rearrangement joins TRBV28 to TRBJ2-7, with 7 positions matching TRBD2. The CDR3 runs to 16 residues. Germline V CDR1 and CDR2: MDHEN, SYDVKM. The J segment lost 1 base and the V segment lost 2 bases, leaving 8 bases of the junction unmatched. This chain's CDR3 is CASSLRPSGLSYEQYF. For the CDR3, the DNA is TGTGCCAGCAGTTTAAGGCCTAGCGGATTATCCTACGAGCAGTACTTC. Together with reference TRBV28 and TRBJ2-7, the CDR3 gives the full variable domain: DVKVTQSSRYLVKRTGEKVFLECVQDMDHENMFWYRQDPGLGLRLIYFSYDVKMKEKGDIPEGYSVSREKKERFSLILESASTNQTSMYLCASSLRPSGLSYEQYFGPGTRLTVT.

This sequence joins TRBV19 and TRBJ2-1, with 8 bases matching TRBD1. CDR1 LNHDA and CDR2 SQIVND come from the germline V gene (reference sequence). Unmatched junction bases numbered 1, after V lost 2 bases and J lost 7 bases. This CDR3 region has 13 residues. As DNA, the CDR3 is TGTGCCAGTAGTATACGGACAGGGAATGAGCAGTTCTTC. Residues: CASSIRTGNEQFF.

The chain combines TRBV2 with TRBJ1-1, with a possible D match to TRBD1 (5 bases). CDR3 length: 14 residues. Germline V gene data show CDR1 as SNHLY and CDR2 as FYNNEI. The germline V and J ends were trimmed by 4 bases and 4 bases, with 13 bases remaining between them. The chain's CDR3 is CASSAFSGTTEAFF. As DNA, the CDR3 is TGTGCCAGCAGTGCTTTTTCCGGGACCACTGAAGCTTTCTTT. The full variable domain, rest sourced from reference TRBV2 and TRBJ1-1, is EPEVTQTPSHQVTQMGQEVILRCVPISNHLYFYWYRQILGQKVEFLVSFYNNEISEKSEIFDDQFSVERPDGSNFTLKIRSTKLEDSAMYFCASSAFSGTTEAFFGQGTRLTVV.

This clone was observed once. The chain recombines TRBV5-6 with TRBJ2-3; possibly TRBD1 or TRBD2 for D (5 bases each). Trimming pared 4 bases from V and 2 bases from J, leaving 23 bases between. Germline CDR1 and CDR2: SGHDT and YYEEEE. The CDR3 totals 18 residues. Here the CDR3 reads CASSPTRRGAGYTDTQYF. The DNA for the CDR3 is TGTGCCAGCAGCCCCACAAGGAGAGGGGCTGGGTACACAGATACGCAGTATTTT.

The chain recombines TRBV10-1 with TRBJ2-7, with no clear D. Trimming stripped 7 bases from V and 6 bases from J, with 4 bases between. The CDR3 covers 9 residues. CDR1 and CDR2 (germline): WNHNN, SYGVQD (reference sequence). The CDR3 DNA reads as TGCGCCAGCATGGGCGAGCAGTACTTC. Translated: CASMGEQYF.

The gene calls are TRBV7-3 and TRBJ2-1, with 7 bases lining up with TRBD1. CDR1 SGHTA and CDR2 FQGTGA come from the germline V gene. The CDR3 spans 13 residues. J was trimmed by 14 bases and V by 5 bases; bases with no gene match: 12. CDR3 loop: CASSPASETGKFF. The DNA for the CDR3 is TGTGCCAGCAGCCCCGCATCGGAGACAGGGAAGTTCTTC.

The chain carries TRBV6-6 and TRBJ2-7; perhaps TRBD2 as D (5 bases). CDR3 length: 13 residues. V gave up 2 bases and J gave up 3 bases, with 8 bases separating them. CDR1 MNHNY and CDR2 SVGAGI come from the germline V gene (reference sequence). The CDR3 DNA reads as TGTGCCAGCAGTTACGGCGGACTCTACGAGCAGTACTTC. It codes for CASSYGGLYEQYF.

This clone was seen once. The CDR3 DNA follows: TGTGCCAGCAGCTTACAAGAGGGGAATGAGCAGTTCTTC. Translated: CASSLQEGNEQFF. The genes are TRBV7-2 and TRBJ2-1, with D perhaps assigned TRBD1 or TRBD2 (5 bases each). Trimming took off 2 bases at V and 7 bases at J, with 9 bases between the two ends. The germline V gene encodes CDR1 SGHTA and CDR2 FQGNSA. This CDR3 is 13 amino acids long.

This chain uses TRBV5-1 with TRBJ2-1, with 12 nucleotides matching TRBD2. The CDR3 contains 14 residues. The germline V gene has CDR1 SGHRS and CDR2 YFSETQ. V trimming: 4 bases; J trimming: 8 bases; junction bases outside the gene matches: 4. The CDR3 protein is CASSRLAGDDEQFF. The DNA for the CDR3 is TGCGCCAGCAGCCGACTAGCGGGAGATGATGAGCAGTTCTTC.

The V call is TRBV7-2, the J call TRBJ2-5; 7 bases are a match to TRBD2. The J segment lost 2 bases and the V segment lost 2 bases, leaving 5 bases of the junction unmatched. Germline assignment: CDR1 SGHTA and CDR2 FQGNSA. The length of the CDR3 is 15 residues. CDR3 coding DNA: TGTGCCAGCAGCTTAACGAGCGGGACTCAAGAGACCCAGTACTTC. Its protein is CASSLTSGTQETQYF. Full variable domain (remainder filled in from reference TRBV7-2 and TRBJ2-5): GAGVSQSPSNKVTEKGKDVELRCDPISGHTALYWYRQSLGQGLEFLIYFQGNSAPDKSGLPSDRFSAERTGGSVSTLTIQRTQQEDSAVYLCASSLTSGTQETQYFGPGTRLLVL.